There are many counts of the clone carrying this T cell receptor beta chain. Its antigen is undetermined. The data derive from a study of T cells in Graves' hyperthyroidism and ophthalmopathy. Study findings and constraints: Ophthalmopathy was distinguished from stable hyperthyroidism by 13 V-J signatures.

For ophthalmopathy patients, the Clinical Activity Score was at least 3 and the NOSPECS grade at least 4; duration was under 3 months. Not enrolled were patients with uncontrolled infection, other autoimmune disease, pregnancy or lactation. Diagnoses used clinical symptoms, serum thyroxine and TRAb, thyroid ultrasound and orbital computed tomography. TCR beta CDR3 region amplification was performed from RNA transcripts. First-round RT-PCR of the TCR CDR3 relied on the HTBI primer set. TCRdb ran MiXCR on the multiplex PCR reads and lists one entry per CDR3 protein. This table has 700,000 or so distinct CDR3 sequences, around 15% appearing once. With 4 bases clipped from V and 6 bases from J, the junction kept 11 bases outside the gene matches. The CDR3 loop spans 14 amino acids. In germline, CDR1 is DFQATT, CDR2 SNEGSKA (reference sequence).

Material: blood. The TCR originated in a woman between 45 and 60 years old with Graves' ophthalmopathy. V and J are TRBV20-1 and TRBJ2-7, with 8 bases that match TRBD2. In nucleotides, the CDR3 is TGCAGTGCTACCGGGGGGGGGCGGTCTACCGAGCAGTACTTC. Amino acids: CSATGGGRSTEQYF.